Presented here are 25 T cell receptor beta chains from one specimen sequenced in a study of T cell responses to AZD1222 COVID-19 vaccine. Generated by immunoSEQ multiplex PCR, the TCRdb table keeps only in-frame clones and is missing some. In the table there are 150,000 to 200,000 clones, around 88% of which are singletons. Sample: peripheral blood, taken on day 0 of AZD1222 vaccination. These receptors all come from an adult in good health.

Notes on this clone: This same CDR3 is encoded by further DNA sequences in the sample. This chain uses TRBV7-9 with TRBJ2-3, with D perhaps TRBD2 (5 bases). V was shortened by 0 bases and J by 1 base, with 5 bases between the two germline ends. The CDR3 consists of 14 residues. Germline V gene lookup returns CDR1 SEHNR and CDR2 FQNEAQ (reference sequence). CDR3 sequence (DNA): TGTGCCAGCAGCTTAGCGGGAGGCACAGATACGCAGTATTTT. Its translation is CASSLAGGTDTQYF.

This rearrangement joins TRBV4-1 to TRBJ1-2, with 9 bases that match TRBD1. With 4 bases clipped from V and 0 bases from J, the junction kept 12 bases outside the gene matches. The CDR3 is 18 residues long. Germline CDR1 MGHRA, CDR2 YSYEKL. The CDR3 DNA follows: TGCGCCAGCAGCCGGGCCGGACAGGGGCGCTGGGCTAACTATGGCTACACCTTC. This encodes CASSRAGQGRWANYGYTF.

The rearrangement uses TRBV2 and TRBJ2-7, with 8 bases fitting TRBD1. Germline-derived CDR1 and CDR2 are SNHLY and FYNNEI. The CDR3 loop spans 14 amino acids. V lost 5 bases to trimming and J lost 3 bases; unmatched junction nucleotides: 6. The CDR3 here is CASSLDRGNYEQYF. The CDR3 nucleotides read TGTGCCAGCAGTTTAGACAGGGGAAACTACGAGCAGTACTTC. The full variable domain, rest sourced from reference TRBV2 and TRBJ2-7, is EPEVTQTPSHQVTQMGQEVILRCVPISNHLYFYWYRQILGQKVEFLVSFYNNEISEKSEIFDDQFSVERPDGSNFTLKIRSTKLEDSAMYFCASSLDRGNYEQYFGPGTRLTVT.

J is TRBJ2-1 and V is TRBV25-1; no firm D call. V was clipped by 7 bases and J by 0 bases, with 10 bases between them. This CDR3 has 14 residues. Germline-derived CDR1 and CDR2 are MGHDK and SYGVNS. This CDR3 is CASTGSSSYNEQFF. CDR3 in DNA: TGTGCCAGCACCGGGTCGAGCTCCTACAATGAGCAGTTCTTC.

This chain uses TRBV27 with TRBJ1-1, with D unresolved. Trimming took off 5 bases at V and 1 base at J, with 11 bases between the two ends. Per germline, CDR1 MNHEY and CDR2 SMNVEV (reference sequence). This CDR3 comprises 14 residues. This CDR3 is CASSTSWENTEAFF. CDR3 bases: TGTGCCAGCAGTACCTCTTGGGAGAACACTGAAGCTTTCTTT.

J is TRBJ1-3 and V is TRBV3-1 (or the pseudogene TRBV3-2); D possibly corresponds to TRBD1 (6 bases). Germline CDR1 reads LGHDT; CDR2 reads YNNKEL (reference sequence). There are 15 residues in the CDR3. V gave up 0 bases and J gave up 6 bases, with 12 bases separating them. This CDR3 reads CASSQERGLLNTIYF. In DNA form, the CDR3 reads TGTGCCAGCAGCCAAGAGCGGGGGCTTCTAAACACCATATATTTT.

This clone was detected a few times. The CDR3 region is CASSEGAGVVAYTQYF. The CDR3 DNA follows: TGTGCCAGCAGTGAAGGAGCGGGGGTAGTCGCTTATACGCAGTATTTT. The chain combines TRBV6-4 with TRBJ2-3; 8 bases align to TRBD2. This CDR3 region has 16 residues. Germline CDR1 is MRHNA and CDR2 is SNTAGT. Unmatched junction bases numbered 12, after V lost 3 bases and J lost 7 bases.

This rearrangement joins TRBV4-2 to TRBJ1-4; 8 bases line up with TRBD1. The germline gives CDR1 LGHNA, CDR2 YNFKEQ. CDR3 length equals 15 residues. V lost 4 bases to trimming and J lost 7 bases; unmatched junction nucleotides: 8. CDR3 bases: TGTGCCAGCAGCCTACCGGGACAGGCAGGTGAAAAACTGTTTTTT. Residues: CASSLPGQAGEKLFF.

V gene TRBV7-9 combines with J gene TRBJ1-2, with D possibly matching TRBD1 (5 bases). CDR3 size: 15 residues. Germline V gene lookup returns CDR1 SEHNR and CDR2 FQNEAQ (reference sequence). V was pared by 5 bases and J by 0 bases, with 13 bases between. The CDR3 sequence: CASSTSDTTNYGYTF. The CDR3 DNA reads as TGTGCCAGCAGCACTTCGGACACAACTAACTATGGCTACACCTTC.

The rearrangement links TRBV5-1 to TRBJ2-1; TRBD1 matches at 9 bases. V trimming: 0 bases; J trimming: 4 bases; junction bases outside the gene matches: 2. From germline, CDR1 is SGHRS and CDR2 YFSETQ. The CDR3 totals 15 residues. This CDR3 reads CASSLAQGAYNEQFF. For the CDR3, the DNA is TGCGCCAGCAGCTTGGCACAGGGGGCTTACAATGAGCAGTTCTTC.

J is TRBJ1-5 and V is TRBV19, with 12 bases identical to TRBD1. CDR1 LNHDA and CDR2 SQIVND come from the germline V gene (reference sequence). The ends lost 6 bases at V and 4 bases at J; junction bases unmatched: 10. The CDR3 is made up of 17 amino acids. The CDR3, as DNA: TGTGCCAGTAGCCTTCCCGGGACAGGGGGCGGAAATCAGCCCCAGCATTTT. Translation: CASSLPGTGGGNQPQHF.

J is TRBJ2-2 and V is TRBV9, with D possibly TRBD2 on 6 matching bases. Germline V gives CDR1 SGDLS, CDR2 YYNGEE. The V and J ends lost 2 bases and 8 bases respectively, with 10 bases between them. The CDR3 covers 13 residues. CDR3 in amino acids: CASSVRSGGELFF. CDR3 nucleotides: TGTGCCAGCAGCGTTCGCAGCGGGGGGGAGCTGTTTTTT.

V gene TRBV19 combines with J gene TRBJ2-1; 7 positions match TRBD2. The CDR3 runs to 14 residues. V shed 0 bases, J shed 10 bases, and the junction held 6 bases outside the gene matches. Germline lookup yields CDR1 LNHDA and CDR2 SQIVND (reference sequence). As DNA, the CDR3 is TGTGCCAGTAGTATAGACCTCTGGGGGGGAGAGCAGTTCTTC. Encoded protein: CASSIDLWGGEQFF.

This chain connects TRBV5-5 to TRBJ2-7; 11 bases line up with TRBD1. Germline-derived CDR1 and CDR2 are SGHKS and YYEKEE (reference sequence). The V gene end was trimmed by 3 bases and the J gene end by 2 bases; junction bases not matched to a gene: 13. The CDR3 totals 18 residues. The CDR3 DNA reads as TGTGCCAGCAGCTCCTCGAACCTACGGACAGGGGGCACCTACGAGCAGTACTTC. Its translation is CASSSSNLRTGGTYEQYF.

This clone was seen only a few times. This chain connects TRBV28 to TRBJ2-2; TRBD1 or TRBD2 may be the D gene (5 bases each). The germline V and J ends were trimmed by 8 bases and 4 bases, with 11 bases remaining between them. The CDR3 runs 13 residues. Germline lookup yields CDR1 MDHEN and CDR2 SYDVKM. The CDR3 loop reads CASWGFFTGELFF. CDR3 coding DNA: TGTGCCAGCTGGGGGTTTTTCACCGGGGAGCTGTTTTTT.

V is TRBV11-2 and J is TRBJ2-3, with D tentatively TRBD1 (7 bases). V was pared by 5 bases and J by 2 bases, with 14 bases between. The length of the CDR3 is 15 residues. Germline CDR1 SGHAT, CDR2 FQNNGV. The CDR3 nucleotides are TGTGCCAGCAGCCCCTCAGGGGGGCCCACAGATACGCAGTATTTT. Amino acids: CASSPSGGPTDTQYF.

V and J are TRBV29-1 and TRBJ1-1; D might be TRBD1 (6 bases). The CDR3 consists of 12 residues. Germline-derived CDR1 and CDR2 are SQVTM and ANQGSEA. V shed 7 bases and J shed 0 bases, with 9 bases lying between them. This chain's CDR3 is CSGRQVNTEAFF. CDR3 nucleotides: TGCAGCGGTAGACAGGTGAACACTGAAGCTTTCTTT.

J is TRBJ2-1 and V is TRBV5-8, with 8 bases identical to TRBD1. J was trimmed by 9 bases and V by 0 bases; bases with no gene match: 11. Per germline, CDR1 SGHTS and CDR2 YDEGEE. This CDR3 is built from 16 residues. CDR3 DNA: TGTGCCAGCAGCTTGGGGGACAGGCCTTTGGGGGGTGAGCAGTTCTTC. Translation: CASSLGDRPLGGEQFF.

CDR3: CASSDGRVLAEAFF. The CDR3 nucleotides are TGTGCCAGCAGTGACGGACGCGTATTGGCTGAAGCTTTCTTT. This chain links TRBV6-1 with TRBJ1-1, with D unclear. V was cut by 3 bases and J by 6 bases, with 14 bases left in between. The CDR3 consists of 14 residues. Germline CDR1 is MNHNS and CDR2 is SASEGT.

The CDR3 DNA reads as TGTGCCAGCAGTTTGGGTTCCGGGGAGCTGTTTTTT. Translating gives CASSLGSGELFF. The V gene is TRBV6-2 or TRBV6-3, the J gene TRBJ2-2; D gene uncertain. Between the trimmed V and J ends, which lost 4 bases and 6 bases, there was a span of 6 bases. This CDR3 is 12 amino acids long. Per the germline V gene, CDR1 is MNHEY and CDR2 is SVGEGT.

This chain joins TRBV7-9 and TRBJ2-3; no firm D call. Germline CDR1 SEHNR, CDR2 FQNEAQ (reference sequence). V was clipped by 4 bases and J by 5 bases, with 10 bases between them. This CDR3 has 13 amino acids. The CDR3 DNA sequence: TGTGCCAGCAGCTCGAAGGGCAGAGATACGCAGTATTTT. It specifies CASSSKGRDTQYF. The full variable domain, completed using reference TRBV7-9 and TRBJ2-3, is DTGVSQNPRHKITKRGQNVTFRCDPISEHNRLYWYRQTLGQGPEFLTYFQNEAQLEKSRLLSDRFSAERPKGSFSTLEIQRTEQGDSAMYLCASSSKGRDTQYFGPGTRLTVL.

The CDR3 coding sequence is TGTGCCAGCAGCTTGGCCGAGATGGGCTACGAGCAGTACTTC. It encodes CASSLAEMGYEQYF. The V call is TRBV5-5, the J call TRBJ2-7; D call uncertain. V shed 0 bases and J shed 3 bases, with 10 bases lying between them. The CDR3 is 14 amino acids. The V gene's germline CDR1 is SGHKS and CDR2 YYEKEE (reference sequence). Using reference TRBV5-5 and TRBJ2-7 for the parts outside the CDR3, the full variable domain is DAGVTQSPTHLIKTRGQQVTLRCSPISGHKSVSWYQQVLGQGPQFIFQYYEKEERGRGNFPDRFSARQFPNYSSELNVNALLLGDSALYLCASSLAEMGYEQYFGPGTRLTVT.

The V and J genes are TRBV6-4 and TRBJ2-7; no clear D gene. Germline-derived CDR1 and CDR2 are MRHNA and SNTAGT. The CDR3 extends over 13 amino acids. Trimming took off 2 bases at V and 6 bases at J, with 11 bases between the two ends. The CDR3 nucleotides read TGTGCCAGCAGTGACACAATTCAATCCGAGCAGTACTTC. It specifies CASSDTIQSEQYF.

The chain uses TRBV12-3 or TRBV12-4 and TRBJ2-7; D remains unclear. The CDR3 length is 12 residues. Trimming left V 5 bases short and J 5 bases short, with 10 bases between. The DNA for the CDR3 is TGTGCCAGCAGTATAGTCCTTCACGAGCAGTACTTC. This encodes CASSIVLHEQYF.

This clone was recorded many times. The chain is built from TRBV29-1 and TRBJ1-1; weak D call: TRBD1 (5 bases). Trimming pared 3 bases from V and 5 bases from J, leaving 16 bases between. The CDR3 totals 14 residues. Germline loops: CDR1 SQVTM, CDR2 ANQGSEA. CDR3 sequence reads: CSVDTPDSGTEAFF. The CDR3 DNA is TGCAGCGTTGATACCCCAGACAGTGGGACTGAAGCTTTCTTT. Based on the CDR3 plus reference TRBV29-1 and TRBJ1-1, the full variable domain is SAVISQKPSRDICQRGTSLTIQCQVDSQVTMMFWYRQQPGQSLTLIATANQGSEATYESGFVIDKFPISRPNLTFSTLTVSNMSPEDSSIYLCSVDTPDSGTEAFFGQGTRLTVV.